The 3 T cell receptor beta chains given below trace back to one sample, sequenced in a study of spatial heterogeneity in lung cancer. General study points: For expanded intratumoral alpha and beta TCRs, counts tracked tumor mutation counts.

Each CDR3 protein is one row after TCRdb ran MiXCR on the 5' RACE reads. This table has about 10,000 distinct CDR3 sequences, approximately 12% appearing once. Noted time point: sample taken at primary tumor resection. For these TCRs, the target antigens are not known. Sequenced material: lung tumor tissue, taken at surgery. These receptors were obtained from a male donor with early-stage non-small cell lung cancer.

The rearrangement uses TRBV20-1 and TRBJ2-7; the match to TRBD2 covers 7 bases. V gave up 4 bases and J gave up 4 bases; unmatched junction bases: 10. This CDR3 has 14 residues. Germline-derived CDR1 and CDR2 are DFQATT and SNEGSKA (reference sequence). CDR3 loop: CSAKILIGGYEQYF. CDR3 nucleotides: TGCAGTGCTAAAATCTTGATCGGGGGGTACGAGCAGTACTTC.

Details on this clonotype: A junction boundary mismatches the germline segment, possibly from a read error. The chain is built from TRBV7-7 and TRBJ2-1, with 12 bases identical to TRBD2. Germline V gives CDR1 SSHAT, CDR2 FNYEAQ (reference sequence). The CDR3 consists of 15 residues. CDR3 amino acids: CASSSTSGSFNEQFF. CDR3 sequence (DNA): TGTGCTAGCAGCTCGACTAGCGGGAGTTTCAATGAGCAGTTCTTC. The full variable domain, rest sourced from reference TRBV7-7 and TRBJ2-1, is GAGVSQSPRYKVTKRGQDVTLRCDPISSHATLYWYQQALGQGPEFLTYFNYEAQPDKSGLPSDRFSAERPEGSISTLTIQRTEQRDSAMYRCASSSTSGSFNEQFFGPGTRLTVL.

This clonotype was observed many times. The V and J genes are TRBV11-1 and TRBJ2-1, with 8 bases that match TRBD2. Trimming cost V 2 bases and J 4 bases; bases outside gene matches: 7. This CDR3 is built from 16 residues. Germline CDR1 and CDR2: SGHAT and FQDESV (reference sequence). The CDR3 is CASSLTAGGGYNEQFF. The CDR3 coding sequence is TGTGCCAGCAGCTTAACGGCGGGAGGAGGGTACAATGAGCAGTTCTTC.